Each of the 2 T cell receptor beta chains below was sequenced from the same sample in a study of control samples from healthy donors and cancer patients. Sequencing was performed with immunoSEQ multiplex PCR; in TCRdb, only in-frame clones are kept and a portion is missing. The data hold 95,000 to 150,000 clones, with roughly 87% observed a single time. The sequenced sample was blood. The receptors were sampled from a young man in good health.

V is TRBV7-2 and J is TRBJ1-5, with D perhaps matching TRBD1 (6 bases). Trimming took off 3 bases at V and 3 bases at J, with 15 bases between the two ends. This CDR3 is 16 amino acids long. Germline V gene data show CDR1 as SGHTA and CDR2 as FQGNSA. The CDR3 bases are TGTGCCAGCAGCTTCTCCCTACAGGGTGCCAATCAGCCCCAGCATTTT. It codes for CASSFSLQGANQPQHF.

The rearrangement links TRBV3-1 (or the pseudogene TRBV3-2) to TRBJ2-5, with 7 positions matching TRBD1. The CDR3 runs 16 residues. Germline V gene data show CDR1 as LGHDT and CDR2 as YNNKEL (reference sequence). V lost 1 base to trimming and J lost 3 bases; unmatched junction nucleotides: 8. The CDR3 coding sequence is TGTGCCAGCAGCCAAGGAAACAGGGGAAGAGAAGAGACCCAGTACTTC. This sequence encodes CASSQGNRGREETQYF.